Listed here are 18 T cell receptor beta chains from one sample, sequenced in a study of OX40 agonist ivuxolimab in advanced cancers. This table comes from immunoSEQ multiplex PCR, and its TCRdb copy is limited to in-frame clones, with some not included. The table includes approximately 99,000 clones, approximately 95% detected once. The sequenced sample was CD4+ or CD8+ T cells sorted from blood, obtained in a trial of the OX40 agonist ivuxolimab. All receptors derive from an adult with an advanced solid tumor such as melanoma, head and neck, liver or kidney cancer.

CDR3 protein: CASSLLAGGPPGELFF. CDR3 bases: TGTGCCAGCAGCTTACTAGCGGGAGGGCCCCCCGGGGAGCTGTTTTTT. This chain joins TRBV7-9 and TRBJ2-2; 12 positions agree with TRBD2. Germline CDR1 reads SEHNR; CDR2 reads FQNEAQ (reference sequence). CDR3 length: 16 residues. V lost 2 bases, J lost 6 bases, and 4 bases stayed unmatched.

The chain recombines TRBV6-4 with TRBJ2-1, with D possibly TRBD2 on 6 matching bases. Germline values: CDR1 MRHNA, CDR2 SNTAGT. The CDR3 runs to 16 residues. Trimming cost V 3 bases and J 3 bases, with 15 bases left between them. CDR3 loop: CASSDFPGAGYNEQFF. CDR3 in DNA: TGTGCCAGCAGTGATTTCCCGGGAGCGGGCTACAATGAGCAGTTCTTC.

This chain uses TRBV2 with TRBJ1-4; a possible D gene is TRBD1 (6 bases). V was pared by 8 bases and J by 4 bases, with 17 bases between. From germline, CDR1 is SNHLY and CDR2 FYNNEI. CDR3 length: 15 amino acids. CDR3 sequence: CASVDIGQSNEKLFF. In DNA form, the CDR3 reads TGTGCCAGCGTCGACATAGGACAGAGTAATGAAAAACTGTTTTTT. Drawing the rest from reference TRBV2 and TRBJ1-4, the complete variable domain is EPEVTQTPSHQVTQMGQEVILRCVPISNHLYFYWYRQILGQKVEFLVSFYNNEISEKSEIFDDQFSVERPDGSNFTLKIRSTKLEDSAMYFCASVDIGQSNEKLFFGSGTQLSVL.

The count of this clone is one. The chain carries TRBV19 and TRBJ2-1, with D uncertain. Germline values: CDR1 LNHDA, CDR2 SQIVND (reference sequence). The CDR3 loop spans 16 amino acids. V was shortened by 0 bases and J by 5 bases, with 14 bases between the two germline ends. The CDR3: CASSIDLSPTNNEQFF. In DNA, the CDR3 is TGTGCCAGTAGTATAGATCTATCCCCGACCAACAATGAGCAGTTCTTC.

The chain employs TRBV9 and TRBJ1-2; D is ambiguous. The germline V and J ends were trimmed by 0 bases and 8 bases, with 14 bases remaining between them. This CDR3 contains 14 residues. In germline, CDR1 is SGDLS, CDR2 YYNGEE. CDR3 sequence reads: CASSVDGMGGGYTF. DNA of the CDR3: TGTGCCAGCAGCGTAGACGGAATGGGAGGCGGCTACACCTTC.

This rearrangement joins TRBV7-8 to TRBJ1-2; perhaps TRBD1 as D (5 bases). This CDR3 has 15 amino acids. The germline V and J ends were trimmed by 1 base and 0 bases, with 9 bases remaining between them. CDR1 and CDR2 from the germline V gene are SGHVS and FQNEAQ. This CDR3 reads CASSLGQFSNYGYTF. CDR3 DNA sequence: TGTGCCAGCAGCTTAGGACAGTTCTCTAACTATGGCTACACCTTC.

The J gene is TRBJ1-4, the V gene TRBV2; 8 positions agree with TRBD1. The V gene's germline CDR1 is SNHLY and CDR2 FYNNEI. This CDR3 is built from 17 residues. The J segment lost 5 bases and the V segment lost 0 bases, leaving 8 bases of the junction unmatched. The CDR3 DNA reads as TGTGCCAGCAGTGAAGCCCTACGGACAGGGCCAAATGAAAAACTGTTTTTT. As protein: CASSEALRTGPNEKLFF.

This chain uses TRBV7-9 with TRBJ2-2; the D is unclear. Trimming removed 1 base from V and 4 bases from J, with 7 bases in between. The CDR3 has 14 amino acids. Germline V gene lookup returns CDR1 SEHNR and CDR2 FQNEAQ (reference sequence). CDR3 DNA sequence: TGTGCCAGCAGCTTAGATGGGATCACCGGGGAGCTGTTTTTT. Encoded protein: CASSLDGITGELFF.

This clone was recorded once. The chain couples TRBV30 to TRBJ1-2; 11 bases agree with TRBD1. V trimming: 2 bases; J trimming: 5 bases; junction bases outside the gene matches: 4. The CDR3 runs 14 residues. Germline-derived CDR1 and CDR2 are GTSNPN and SVGIG (reference sequence). The CDR3 DNA reads TGTGCCTGGAGTTGGACAGGGGGCGGGTATGGCTACACCTTC. As protein: CAWSWTGGGYGYTF. The complete variable domain, with remaining parts taken from reference TRBV30 and TRBJ1-2, reads SQTIHQWPATLVQPVGSPLSLECTVEGTSNPNLYWYRQAAGRGLQLLFYSVGIGQISSEVPQNLSASRPQDRQFILSSKKLLLSDSGFYLCAWSWTGGGYGYTFGSGTRLTVV.

The V call is TRBV7-2, the J call TRBJ1-3, with 7 bases aligning to TRBD1. CDR1 is SGHTA, CDR2 FQGNSA, per germline. The V segment lost 6 bases and the J segment 3 bases; nucleotides outside the gene matches: 5. The CDR3 runs to 14 residues. CDR3 loop: CASSLTGSGNTIYF. The DNA of the CDR3 is TGTGCCAGCAGTCTGACAGGGAGTGGAAACACCATATATTTT.

V gene TRBV20-1 combines with J gene TRBJ1-3, with a tentative D call TRBD1 (5 bases). CDR1 and CDR2 (germline): DFQATT, SNEGSKA (reference sequence). V was clipped by 4 bases and J by 8 bases, with 9 bases between them. The CDR3 runs 11 residues. CDR3 region: CSATGGDTIYF. DNA of the CDR3: TGCAGTGCTACCGGGGGGGACACCATATATTTT.

The gene calls are TRBV5-6 and TRBJ1-3, with 7 bases identical to TRBD1. The CDR3 has 15 amino acids. J gave up 2 bases and V 2 bases, and 4 bases lay outside the gene matches. CDR1 and CDR2 from the germline V gene are SGHDT and YYEEEE. In nucleotides, the CDR3 is TGTGCCAGCAGCTTCGGGACAGTTGCTGGAAACACCATATATTTT. Translation: CASSFGTVAGNTIYF.

About this clone: Other DNA sequences in this specimen translate into the identical CDR3. The chain combines TRBV28 with TRBJ2-7; D unclear. The V end lost 3 bases, the J end lost 4 bases, and 4 bases lay between the germline ends. This CDR3 region has 11 residues. Germline assignment: CDR1 MDHEN and CDR2 SYDVKM. The CDR3 DNA reads as TGTGCCAGCAGTTTCAGTTACGAGCAGTACTTC. Protein: CASSFSYEQYF.

This clone was seen a single time. The CDR3 nucleotides are TGTGCCAGCAGCGCCTCATTGGCGGGGGCCGGGGATGAGCAGTTCTTC. Protein product: CASSASLAGAGDEQFF. The V gene is TRBV7-9, the J gene TRBJ2-1; weak D call: TRBD2 (7 bases). Germline-derived CDR1 and CDR2 are SEHNR and FQNEAQ (reference sequence). The CDR3 spans 16 residues. Trimming pared 5 bases from V and 8 bases from J, leaving 22 bases between.

The chain combines TRBV4-1 with TRBJ1-1; perhaps TRBD1 as D (5 bases). The CDR3 covers 15 residues. V shed 1 base and J shed 6 bases, with 15 bases lying between them. Germline CDR1 reads MGHRA; CDR2 reads YSYEKL. DNA of the CDR3: TGCGCCAGCAGCCAAGCTGCAGGTCGGGGGGCTGAAGCTTTCTTT. It encodes CASSQAAGRGAEAFF.

The chain couples TRBV4-3 to TRBJ2-3; D is possibly TRBD1 or TRBD2 (7 bases each). The V end was cut by 4 bases, the J end by 8 bases, with 16 bases between. Looked up from germline, CDR1 is LGHNA and CDR2 is YSLEER. The CDR3 runs to 14 residues. The CDR3 nucleotides read TGCGCCAGCAGCCCCAACCCAGGGGGGGCTACGCAGTATTTT. Translating gives CASSPNPGGATQYF.

The rearrangement joins TRBV7-9 to TRBJ2-7; D is undetermined. This CDR3 contains 13 residues. The V and J ends lost 5 bases and 6 bases respectively, with 14 bases between them. Germline assignment: CDR1 SEHNR and CDR2 FQNEAQ (reference sequence). Here the CDR3 reads CASSPPSEGEQYF. CDR3 in DNA: TGTGCCAGCAGCCCCCCCTCGGAAGGCGAGCAGTACTTC.

The chain links TRBV4-1 to TRBJ1-1, with 11 bases lining up with TRBD1. Germline assignment: CDR1 MGHRA and CDR2 YSYEKL. CDR3 length equals 17 residues. The J segment lost 11 bases and the V segment lost 1 base, leaving 15 bases of the junction unmatched. The CDR3 bases are TGCGCCAGCAGCCAAGTTGGGCTGCGGGACAGGGGGGAAGAGGCTTTCTTT. This sequence encodes CASSQVGLRDRGEEAFF.